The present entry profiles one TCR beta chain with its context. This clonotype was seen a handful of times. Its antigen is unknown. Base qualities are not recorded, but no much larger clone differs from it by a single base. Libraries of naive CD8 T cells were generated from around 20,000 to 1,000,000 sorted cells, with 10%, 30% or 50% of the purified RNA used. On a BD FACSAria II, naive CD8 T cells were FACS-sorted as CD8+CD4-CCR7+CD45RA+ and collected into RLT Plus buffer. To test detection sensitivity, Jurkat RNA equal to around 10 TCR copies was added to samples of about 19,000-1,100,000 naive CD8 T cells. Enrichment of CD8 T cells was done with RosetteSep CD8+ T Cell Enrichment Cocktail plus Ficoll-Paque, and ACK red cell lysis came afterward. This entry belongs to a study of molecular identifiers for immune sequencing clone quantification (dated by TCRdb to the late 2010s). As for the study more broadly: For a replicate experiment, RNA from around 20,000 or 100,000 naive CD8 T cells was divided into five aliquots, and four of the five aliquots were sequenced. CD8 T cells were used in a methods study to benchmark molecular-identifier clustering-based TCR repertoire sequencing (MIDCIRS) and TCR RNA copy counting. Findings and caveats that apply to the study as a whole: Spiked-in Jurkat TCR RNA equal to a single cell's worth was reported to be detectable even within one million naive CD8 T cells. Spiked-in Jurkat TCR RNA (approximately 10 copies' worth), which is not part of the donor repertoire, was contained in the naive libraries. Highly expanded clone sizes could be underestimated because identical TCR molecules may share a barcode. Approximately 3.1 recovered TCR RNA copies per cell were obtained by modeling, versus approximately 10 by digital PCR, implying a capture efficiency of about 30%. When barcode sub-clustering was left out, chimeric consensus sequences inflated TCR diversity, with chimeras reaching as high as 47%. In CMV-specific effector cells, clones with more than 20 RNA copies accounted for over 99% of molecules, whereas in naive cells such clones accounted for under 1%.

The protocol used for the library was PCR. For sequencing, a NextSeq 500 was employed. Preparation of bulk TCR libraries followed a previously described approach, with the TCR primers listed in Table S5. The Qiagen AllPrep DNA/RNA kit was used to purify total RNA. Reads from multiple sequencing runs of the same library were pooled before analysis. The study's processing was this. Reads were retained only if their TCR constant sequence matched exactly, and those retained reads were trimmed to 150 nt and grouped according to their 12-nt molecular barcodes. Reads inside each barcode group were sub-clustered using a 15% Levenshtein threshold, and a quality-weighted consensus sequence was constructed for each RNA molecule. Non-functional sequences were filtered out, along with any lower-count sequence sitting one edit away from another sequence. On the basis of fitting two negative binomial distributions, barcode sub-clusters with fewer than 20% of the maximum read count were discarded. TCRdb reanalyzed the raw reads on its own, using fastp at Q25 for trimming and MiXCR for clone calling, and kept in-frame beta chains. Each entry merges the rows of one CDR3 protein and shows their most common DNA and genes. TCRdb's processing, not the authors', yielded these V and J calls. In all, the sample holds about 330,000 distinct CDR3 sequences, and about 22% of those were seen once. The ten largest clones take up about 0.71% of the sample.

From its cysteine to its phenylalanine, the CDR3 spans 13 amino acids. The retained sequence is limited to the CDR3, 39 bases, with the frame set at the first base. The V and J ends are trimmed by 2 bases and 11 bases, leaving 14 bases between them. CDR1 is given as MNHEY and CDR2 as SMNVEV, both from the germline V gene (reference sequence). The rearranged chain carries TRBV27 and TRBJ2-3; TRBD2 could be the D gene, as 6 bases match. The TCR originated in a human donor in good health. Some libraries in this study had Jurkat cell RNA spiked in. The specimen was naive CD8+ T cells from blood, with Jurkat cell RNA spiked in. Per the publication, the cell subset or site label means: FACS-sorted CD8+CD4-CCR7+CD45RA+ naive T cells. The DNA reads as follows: TGTGCCAGCAGTTTAAGACTGGTAGCGGAGCAGTATTTT. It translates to CASSLRLVAEQYF.